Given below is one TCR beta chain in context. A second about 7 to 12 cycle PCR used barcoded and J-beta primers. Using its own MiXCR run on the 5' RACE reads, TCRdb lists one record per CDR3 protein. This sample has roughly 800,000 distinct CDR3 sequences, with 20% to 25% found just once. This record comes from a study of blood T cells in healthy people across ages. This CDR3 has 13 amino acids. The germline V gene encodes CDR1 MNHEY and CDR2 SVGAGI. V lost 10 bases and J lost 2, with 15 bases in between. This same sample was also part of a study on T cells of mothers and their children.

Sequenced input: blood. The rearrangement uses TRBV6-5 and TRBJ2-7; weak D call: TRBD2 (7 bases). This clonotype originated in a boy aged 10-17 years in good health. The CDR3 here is CATRREGAYEQYF. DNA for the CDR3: TGTGCCACGCGAAGGGAGGGGGCCTACGAGCAGTACTTC.